The subject of this entry is one T cell receptor (beta chain). Produced via immunoSEQ multiplex PCR; TCRdb's table is partial and in-frame only. The sample consists of about 120,000 clones, approximately 87% of them appearing once. V was shortened by 0 bases and J by 4 bases, with 3 bases between the two germline ends. This CDR3 is 13 amino acids long. These data originate in a study of control samples from healthy donors and cancer patients. The receptor comes from a man between 60 and 70 years old in good health. The chain recombines TRBV12-3 or TRBV12-4 with TRBJ2-2; no reliable D call. The source material was blood. As DNA, the CDR3 is TGTGCCAGCAGTTTAGCCAGCACCGGGGAGCTGTTTTTT. This translates into CASSLASTGELFF.